This entry is about one TCR beta chain. Donors were healthy HIV-negative adults without recent acute infections or vaccinations. The table came from immunoSEQ multiplex PCR; TCRdb's copy has only in-frame clones and leaves some out. The sample lists 1.4 million or so clones; about 98.5% were seen once. These data originate in a study of shared clonotypes between healthy human individuals. In the study overall: Donor ages ranged 18 to 49 years: a couple of women, a few men. Every donor yielded three CD4 naive, three CD4 memory, two CD8 naive and one CD8 memory plate.

This CDR3 has 19 residues. J lost 5 bases, V lost 4 bases, and 13 bases had no gene match. Germline CDR1 and CDR2: SEHNR and FQNEAQ (reference sequence). The source of this sequence is a man aged 30 to 39 in good health. The chain couples TRBV7-9 to TRBJ2-3, with 15 bases identical to TRBD2. The sequencing input was naive CD4+ T cells sorted from blood. Documented subset: CD45RA+ positively selected. In DNA, the CDR3 is TGTGCCAGCAGCTCCCCGGGCCGGACTAGCGGGAGGGCCGGAGATACGCAGTATTTT. It codes for CASSSPGRTSGRAGDTQYF.